The entry below gives a single T cell receptor (beta chain) sequence along with its context. Its antigen is still unknown. The data were obtained in a study of CXCR3-negative and CXCR3-positive naive CD8 T cells. Findings and limits, study-wide: CXCR3 expression partially decreased after cryopreservation; most assays used fresh PBMCs. Relative to CXCR3-negative naive cells, CXCR3-positive naive cells had more hydrophobic TRB CDR3s. Memory CD8+ T cell repertoires were far less diverse than both naive subsets.

Investigators sorted each CD8+ T cell subset in triplicate, taking around 290,000 cells each time. The naive CD8+ gate required CD45RO-CCR7+CD27+CD95- phenotype. Each TRB cDNA library was prepared by 5' RACE (with UMI labels). TCRdb derives one entry per CDR3 protein from the 5' RACE reads, leaving out DNA. This sample's clone table lists around 50,000 distinct CDR3 sequences. The CDR3 is 15 residues long. The rearrangement uses TRBV12-3 or TRBV12-4 and TRBJ2-7; TCRdb calls TRBD1, which cannot be checked without DNA. Sequenced material: naive CXCR3+ CD8+ T cells from blood. Subset of the sample: CD45RO-CCR7+CD27+CD95- naive CD8+ T cells expressing CXCR3 (TNR3+). This TCR came from a human donor in good health. Some clones in this sample may be carry-over from other donors' samples. CDR3 protein: CASSPSQWGTYEQYF.